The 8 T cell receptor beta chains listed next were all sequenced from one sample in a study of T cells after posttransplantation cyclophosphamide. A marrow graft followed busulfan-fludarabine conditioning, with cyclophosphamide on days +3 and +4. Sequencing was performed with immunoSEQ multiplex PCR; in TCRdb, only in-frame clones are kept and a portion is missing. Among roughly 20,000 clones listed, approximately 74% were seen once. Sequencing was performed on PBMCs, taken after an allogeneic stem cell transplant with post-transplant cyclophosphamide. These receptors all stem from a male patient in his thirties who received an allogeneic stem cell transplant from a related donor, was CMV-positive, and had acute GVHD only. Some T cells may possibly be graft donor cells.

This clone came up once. The CDR3 DNA reads as TGTGCTAGCGACTCTCCTTACAGGAACGGCACAGATACGCAGTATTTT. It codes for CASDSPYRNGTDTQYF. V is TRBV12-5 and J is TRBJ2-3, with D possibly matching TRBD1 (5 bases). The V end was cut by 9 bases, the J end by 1 base, with 20 bases between. The germline V gene encodes CDR1 LGHNT and CDR2 FRNRAP. The CDR3 consists of 16 residues.

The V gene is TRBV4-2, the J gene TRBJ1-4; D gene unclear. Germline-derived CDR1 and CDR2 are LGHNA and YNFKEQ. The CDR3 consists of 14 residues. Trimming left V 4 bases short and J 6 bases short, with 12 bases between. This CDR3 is CASSPRVPDEKLFF. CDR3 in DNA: TGTGCCAGCAGCCCGCGGGTCCCGGATGAAAAACTGTTTTTT.

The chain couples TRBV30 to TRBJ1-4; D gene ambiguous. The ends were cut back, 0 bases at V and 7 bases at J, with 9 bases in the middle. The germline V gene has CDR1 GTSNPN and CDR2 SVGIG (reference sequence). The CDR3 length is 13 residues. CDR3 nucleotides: TGTGCCTGGAGTGTGGGAGAAGGTGAAAAACTGTTTTTT. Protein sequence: CAWSVGEGEKLFF.

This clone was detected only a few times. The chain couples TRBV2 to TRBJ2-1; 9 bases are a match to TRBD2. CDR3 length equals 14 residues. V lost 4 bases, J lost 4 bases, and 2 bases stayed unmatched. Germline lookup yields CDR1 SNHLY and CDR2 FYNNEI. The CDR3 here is CASSASGGYNEQFF. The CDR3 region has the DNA TGTGCCAGCAGTGCAAGCGGGGGGTACAATGAGCAGTTCTTC.

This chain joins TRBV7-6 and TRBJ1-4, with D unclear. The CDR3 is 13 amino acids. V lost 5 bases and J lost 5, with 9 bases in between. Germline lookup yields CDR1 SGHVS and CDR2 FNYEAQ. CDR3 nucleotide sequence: TGTGCCAGCAGCCTGTGGAGGAATGAAAAACTGTTTTTT. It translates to CASSLWRNEKLFF. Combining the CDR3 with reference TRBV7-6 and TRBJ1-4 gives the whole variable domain GAGVSQSPRYKVTKRGQDVALRCDPISGHVSLYWYRQALGQGPEFLTYFNYEAQQDKSGLPNDRFSAERPEGSISTLTIQRTEQRDSAMYRCASSLWRNEKLFFGSGTQLSVL.

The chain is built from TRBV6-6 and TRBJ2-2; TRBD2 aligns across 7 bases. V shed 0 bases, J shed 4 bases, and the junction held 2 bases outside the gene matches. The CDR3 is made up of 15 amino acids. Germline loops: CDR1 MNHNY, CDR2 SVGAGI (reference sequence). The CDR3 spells CASSYSWGGTGELFF. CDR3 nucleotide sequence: TGTGCCAGCAGTTACTCGTGGGGGGGCACCGGGGAGCTGTTTTTT.

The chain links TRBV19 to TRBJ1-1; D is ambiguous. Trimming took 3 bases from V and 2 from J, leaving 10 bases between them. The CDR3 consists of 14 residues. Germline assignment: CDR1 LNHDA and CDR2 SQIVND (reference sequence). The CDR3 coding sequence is TGTGCCAGTAGTATCCGGACTACAAACACTGAAGCTTTCTTT. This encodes CASSIRTTNTEAFF.

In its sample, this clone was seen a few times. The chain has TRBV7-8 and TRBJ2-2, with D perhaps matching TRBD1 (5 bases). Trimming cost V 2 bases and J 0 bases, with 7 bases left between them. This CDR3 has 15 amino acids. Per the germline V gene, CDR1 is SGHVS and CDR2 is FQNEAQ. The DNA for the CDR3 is TGTGCCAGCAGCTTACGACAGACGAACACCGGGGAGCTGTTTTTT. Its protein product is CASSLRQTNTGELFF.